This section outlines one TCR beta chain sequence together with its context. Antigen: not known. The PCR contained 60 Vbeta and 13 Jbeta primers. The repertoire was sequenced with immunoSEQ multiplex PCR; TCRdb's copy has only in-frame clones and lacks some. The sample lists 110,000 to 150,000 clones, about 80% occurring once. J gave up 7 bases and V 5 bases, and 9 bases lay outside the gene matches. The germline CDR1 and CDR2 sequences are SEHNR and FQNEAQ (reference sequence). This CDR3 has 14 residues. The record originates from a study of cytomegalovirus exposure and HLA in healthy donors. Study-wide findings and caveats: CMV antigen specificity was confirmed in vitro for a few CMV-associated chains. A later analysis linked a missense DCLRE1C variant to TCR beta V- and J-gene trimming. Presence/absence analyses assumed roughly uniform sequencing depth across donors.

The V and J genes are TRBV7-9 and TRBJ1-2, with 8 bases identical to TRBD1. The sequence derives from a woman aged 25 to 45 in good health and CMV-seronegative. The material sequenced was PBMCs. Here the CDR3 DNA reads TGTGCCAGCAGCCTAGACAGGGGCGAGGCTGGCTACACCTTC. Its protein is CASSLDRGEAGYTF.